This TCR beta chain appears in the sequencing data of a study of T-cell memory formation after mild COVID-19. TCRdb re-derived calls from the 5' RACE reads in MiXCR, one entry per CDR3 protein. The sample shows about 470,000 distinct CDR3 sequences, 15% to 20% of them seen only once. Sequencing was done on a sample of PBMCs or a T cell subset sorted from them (not recorded which). The TCR sequence derives from an adult woman who had mild COVID-19 (a few samples of this study predate the infection). Cell type and time point are not known.

CDR3 sequence reads: CASRAAPHEQYF. DNA of the CDR3: TGCGCCAGCAGGGCCGCTCCCCACGAGCAGTACTTC. The chain joins TRBV5-1 to TRBJ2-7, with D hard to call. This CDR3 is 12 amino acids long. V lost 5 bases to trimming and J lost 5 bases, with 11 bases between them. The germline V gene has CDR1 SGHRS and CDR2 YFSETQ.